These 30 T cell receptor beta chains came from one sample sequenced in a study of T cells in Graves' hyperthyroidism and ophthalmopathy (dated by TCRdb to between 2019 and 2020). The library was obtained by multiplex PCR. TCRdb lists the instrument as Illumina HiSeq 2000. The TCR beta CDR3 regions were amplified from RNA transcripts. For the first round of RT-PCR on the TCR CDR3, the HTBI primer set was used together with the Qiagen OneStep RT-PCR kit. TCRdb reanalyzed the raw reads on its own, using fastp at Q25 for trimming and MiXCR for clone calling, and kept in-frame beta chains. Here each entry gathers all rows of one CDR3 protein and keeps the most common genes and DNA. The sample yields approximately 400,000 distinct CDR3 sequences; more than 11% were counted once. Of the sample, more than 9.5% falls within the top ten clones. The sample taken for sequencing was blood. The receptor set was obtained from a woman aged 55-70 years with Graves' hyperthyroidism.

The chain uses TRBV19 and TRBJ2-1; no clear D gene. The CDR3 has 15 residues. Trimming left V 3 bases short and J 6 bases short, with 15 bases between. From germline, CDR1 is LNHDA and CDR2 SQIVND (reference sequence). CDR3 loop: CASSMTAYTTNEQFF. The CDR3 DNA sequence: TGTGCCAGTAGTATGACCGCGTACACCACCAATGAGCAGTTCTTC.

This clonotype was counted many times. The rearrangement uses TRBV7-9 and TRBJ2-2; no clear D. The CDR3 runs to 11 residues. V was clipped by 5 bases and J by 5 bases, with 3 bases between them. Germline lookup yields CDR1 SEHNR and CDR2 FQNEAQ (reference sequence). CDR3 DNA sequence: TGTGCCAGCAGCCGGACCGGGGAGCTGTTTTTT. It yields the protein CASSRTGELFF.

Points on this clonotype: This may be a read error: a much more frequent sequence differs by one nucleotide. The chain links TRBV24-1 to TRBJ2-1; D unclear. CDR3 size: 15 residues. Germline values: CDR1 KGHDR, CDR2 SFDVKD. This chain's CDR3 is CATSAVGPLRNERFF. DNA of the CDR3: TGTGCCACCAGTGCAGTGGGCCCGTTGAGGAATGAGCGGTTCTTC.

The chain is built from TRBV7-9 and TRBJ2-5; 8 bases map to TRBD1. This CDR3 comprises 16 residues. Germline CDR1 SEHNR, CDR2 FQNEAQ (reference sequence). The trim removed 5 bases at V and 1 base at J, leaving 9 bases unmatched. The CDR3 loop is CASSPLTGGTQETQYF. CDR3 in DNA: TGTGCCAGCAGCCCGTTAACAGGGGGGACCCAAGAGACCCAGTACTTC.

This clonotype was recorded at least ten times. In DNA, the CDR3 is TGTGCCAGCAGCCCTCGGGACACATACTACGAGCAGTACTTC. It is translated as CASSPRDTYYEQYF. This chain connects TRBV7-2 to TRBJ2-7, with D maybe TRBD1 (6 bases). The CDR3 is 14 residues long. Trimming removed 5 bases from V and 3 bases from J, with 14 bases in between. From germline, CDR1 is SGHTA and CDR2 FQGNSA. The variable domain in full, completed from reference TRBV7-2 and TRBJ2-7, reads GAGVSQSPSNKVTEKGKDVELRCDPISGHTALYWYRQSLGQGLEFLIYFQGNSAPDKSGLPSDRFSAERTGGSVSTLTIQRTQQEDSAVYLCASSPRDTYYEQYFGPGTRLTVT.

This chain connects TRBV13 to TRBJ1-3; the match to TRBD1 covers 7 bases. The CDR3 contains 16 residues. CDR1 PRHDT and CDR2 FYEKMQ come from the germline V gene (reference sequence). V trimming: 0 bases; J trimming: 1 base; junction bases outside the gene matches: 3. The CDR3 region has the DNA TGTGCCAGCAGCTTAGGGACAGGGACTTCTGGAAACACCATATATTTT. Protein product: CASSLGTGTSGNTIYF. Full variable domain (outside the CDR3, taken from reference TRBV13 and TRBJ1-3): AAGVIQSPRHLIKEKRETATLKCYPIPRHDTVYWYQQGPGQDPQFLISFYEKMQSDKGSIPDRFSAQQFSDYHSELNMSSLELGDSALYFCASSLGTGTSGNTIYFGEGSWLTVV.

In its sample, this clonotype was seen a few times. The V gene is TRBV19, the J gene TRBJ2-7; the D gene is possibly TRBD1 (6 bases). The V gene's germline CDR1 is LNHDA and CDR2 SQIVND (reference sequence). Trimming shortened V by 5 bases and J by 1 base, and 18 bases separated the two germline ends. This CDR3 spans 16 amino acids. CDR3 sequence reads: CASSPARTARSYEQYF. The CDR3 coding sequence is TGTGCCAGTAGTCCAGCCCGGACAGCCCGATCCTACGAGCAGTACTTC.

CDR3 amino acids: CASSRREGGEQYF. DNA for the CDR3: TGTGCCAGCTCACGTCGGGAGGGCGGCGAGCAGTACTTC. The chain combines TRBV18 with TRBJ2-7; 8 bases fit TRBD2. This CDR3 has 13 amino acids. Germline V gives CDR1 KGHSH, CDR2 LQKENI. The ends lost 4 bases at V and 6 bases at J; junction bases unmatched: 5.

The table lists this clonotype with many counts. The genes are TRBV11-2 and TRBJ1-2; 7 nucleotides align to TRBD1. Germline CDR1 and CDR2: SGHAT and FQNNGV. The CDR3 covers 18 residues. V gave up 2 bases and J gave up 8 bases; unmatched junction bases: 20. As DNA, the CDR3 is TGTGCCAGCAGCTTACCTTGGACAGGTTTCCCTCCTGAAGGCGGCTACACCTTC. Translating gives CASSLPWTGFPPEGGYTF.

The chain links TRBV10-3 to TRBJ2-1, with 8 bases fitting TRBD2. Germline trimming cut 8 bases from V and 2 bases from J; bases unmatched to any gene: 8. There are 15 residues in the CDR3. Looked up from germline, CDR1 is ENHRY and CDR2 is SYGVKD. The DNA for the CDR3 is TGTGCCATCGGAAGGACTAGCAGACCCTACAATGAGCAGTTCTTC. Its protein product is CAIGRTSRPYNEQFF.

This clonotype was counted ten times or more. The chain combines TRBV29-1 with TRBJ1-1; 11 nucleotides agree with TRBD1. Germline CDR1 reads SQVTM; CDR2 reads ANQGSEA. V lost 3 bases and J lost 1; bases outside the gene matches: 10. The CDR3 has 17 residues. The CDR3 here is CSVDALPGQGANTEAFF. The CDR3 nucleotides read TGCAGCGTTGATGCACTCCCAGGACAGGGGGCGAACACTGAAGCTTTCTTT.

This clonotype was seen many times. The V call is TRBV10-1, the J call TRBJ2-1; D remains unclear. V gave up 7 bases and J gave up 7 bases, with 17 bases separating them. The CDR3 extends over 14 amino acids. Per the germline V gene, CDR1 is WNHNN and CDR2 is SYGVQD (reference sequence). The CDR3 spells CASTPPIVRNEQFF. CDR3 bases: TGCGCCAGCACCCCCCCCATAGTTCGGAATGAGCAGTTCTTC.

Of note for this clonotype: Since the CDR3 does not end with the conserved phenylalanine or tryptophan, this likely comes from a read error. V and J are TRBV7-9 and TRBJ1-2; D not resolved. The CDR3 sequence is 13 residues long. The germline gives CDR1 SEHNR, CDR2 FQNEAQ (reference sequence). Trimming removed 5 bases at V and 4 bases at J, with 11 bases between. The CDR3 nucleotides are TGTGCCAGCAGCCCCCGGCAGGCCTATGGCTACACCCTC. It encodes CASSPRQAYGYTL.

This clonotype has a handful of counts. The V call is TRBV27, the J call TRBJ2-2; D is unresolved. The CDR3 runs 15 residues. The V gene's germline CDR1 is MNHEY and CDR2 SMNVEV (reference sequence). Trimming removed 7 bases at V and 2 bases at J, with 14 bases between. CDR3 DNA: TGTGCCAGCACCTTAGGGTCAGGAAACACCGGGGAGCTGTTTTTT. Translating it yields CASTLGSGNTGELFF.

This clonotype was seen only once. The chain recombines TRBV30 with TRBJ1-3; D is undetermined. Trimming shortened V by 2 bases and J by 8 bases, and 13 bases separated the two germline ends. Germline V gives CDR1 GTSNPN, CDR2 SVGIG (reference sequence). CDR3 size: 13 residues. The CDR3 nucleotides are TGTGCCTGGAGTTCGACGCTTTCCGACACCATATATTTT. Its protein product is CAWSSTLSDTIYF.

This clonotype has a handful of counts. This chain links TRBV29-1 with TRBJ2-6; TRBD2 is a possible D gene (5 bases). Germline V gene lookup returns CDR1 SQVTM and CDR2 ANQGSEA. CDR3 length equals 14 residues. Trimming shortened V by 4 bases and J by 1 base, and 8 bases separated the two germline ends. The CDR3 nucleotides are TGCAGCGTTGGCGGGTGGTCTGGGGCCAACGTCCTGACTTTC. It encodes CSVGGWSGANVLTF.

The V and J genes are TRBV12-3 or TRBV12-4 and TRBJ2-7; D uncertain. The CDR3 is 14 residues long. The V end was cut by 1 base, the J end by 5 bases, with 12 bases between. The CDR3 loop reads CASSLGPHSDEQYF. DNA for the CDR3: TGTGCCAGCAGTTTAGGGCCACATAGTGACGAGCAGTACTTC.

As for this clonotype: With a much larger clone just one base away, this may be a read error. The gene calls are TRBV6-5 and TRBJ2-7; 7 bases agree with TRBD2. This CDR3 region has 15 residues. Germline V gene data show CDR1 as MNHEY and CDR2 as SVGAGI. V trimming: 2 bases; J trimming: 0 bases; junction bases outside the gene matches: 4. The CDR3 DNA follows: TGTGCCAGCAGTTACAGGCGGGAGAGCTCCTACGAGCAGTACTTC. Protein sequence: CASSYRRESSYEQYF.

The CDR3 loop reads CASSPAGSGATYNEQFF. The CDR3 coding sequence is TGTGCCAGCAGTCCCGCGGGGAGCGGGGCCACCTACAATGAGCAGTTCTTC. The V call is TRBV6-1, the J call TRBJ2-1; TRBD2 matches at 7 bases. There are 17 residues in the CDR3. The V segment lost 5 bases and the J segment 2 bases; nucleotides outside the gene matches: 12. Looked up from germline, CDR1 is MNHNS and CDR2 is SASEGT.

This chain joins TRBV28 and TRBJ2-1; D unresolved. CDR3 length equals 13 residues. Germline V gives CDR1 MDHEN, CDR2 SYDVKM. V lost 5 bases and J lost 6, with 11 bases in between. The CDR3 DNA sequence: TGTGCCAGCAGTCCCCCCGACCGCAATGAGCAGTTCTTC. Translated, it gives CASSPPDRNEQFF.

This clonotype was seen ten or more times. The chain couples TRBV11-2 to TRBJ2-1, with 9 bases lining up with TRBD1. The CDR3 length is 17 residues. J gave up 5 bases and V 2 bases, and 10 bases lay outside the gene matches. Germline CDR1 SGHAT, CDR2 FQNNGV. DNA for the CDR3: TGTGCCAGCAGCTTATGGCGTTCGACAGGGGGGAACAATGAGCAGTTCTTC. Its protein product is CASSLWRSTGGNNEQFF.

This clonotype showed up many times. J is TRBJ1-1 and V is TRBV4-2, with 7 bases that match TRBD1. The CDR3 consists of 15 residues. Trimming removed 1 base from V and 4 bases from J; junction bases left unmatched: 6. The germline CDR1 and CDR2 sequences are LGHNA and YNFKEQ. CDR3 protein: CASSQGFQGGTEAFF. The CDR3 region has the DNA TGTGCCAGCAGCCAAGGGTTCCAGGGGGGCACTGAAGCTTTCTTT.

Many counts were recorded for this clonotype. V gene TRBV24-1 combines with J gene TRBJ2-7, with TRBD2 matching 9 bases. Germline V CDR1 and CDR2: KGHDR, SFDVKD. This CDR3 region has 15 residues. J lost 5 bases, V lost 2 bases, and 6 bases had no gene match. CDR3: CATSDSGLASHEQYF. The CDR3 bases are TGTGCCACCAGTGATTCCGGACTAGCGTCCCACGAGCAGTACTTC.

This clonotype was counted between two and nine times. The rearrangement joins TRBV6-1 to TRBJ2-7; tentatively, D is TRBD2 (6 bases). V was trimmed by 6 bases and J by 3 bases, leaving 9 bases between them. The length of the CDR3 is 12 residues. Per the germline V gene, CDR1 is MNHNS and CDR2 is SASEGT. The CDR3 loop reads CASRTGVYEQYF. The CDR3 DNA reads as TGTGCCAGCAGGACGGGAGTCTACGAGCAGTACTTC.

As for this clonotype: The limits of the CDR3 on the DNA are not certain, so only TCRdb's listed CDR3 is given. The CDR3: CASSSSGLAGENTGELFF. This rearrangement joins TRBV5-4 to TRBJ2-2; whether TRBD2, the table's D call, matches the DNA was not checked. CDR1 is SGHNT and CDR2 is YYREEE in the germline V gene (reference sequence). Ends included, the CDR3 has 18 residues.

The chain uses TRBV5-5 and TRBJ1-2; no firm D call. CDR3 length: 15 residues. Germline V lookup: CDR1 SGHKS, CDR2 YYEKEE (reference sequence). Trimming shortened V by 2 bases and J by 4 bases, and 15 bases separated the two germline ends. CDR3 in DNA: TGTGCCAGCAGCTTACGGCAGGTCCTTCTCTATGGCTACACCTTC. Amino acid sequence: CASSLRQVLLYGYTF.

This clonotype was detected ten times or more. The chain employs TRBV10-2 and TRBJ2-7, with D unresolved. The CDR3 loop spans 14 amino acids. Trimming took 5 bases from V and 9 from J, leaving 20 bases between them. Germline CDR1 and CDR2: WSHSY and SAAADI. The CDR3 region has the DNA TGCGCCAGCAGTACCCCAACGGACGGTTTTCGGCAGTACTTC. Translated: CASSTPTDGFRQYF.

Notes on this clonotype: A much larger clone sits a single nucleotide away, making a read error possible. This sequence joins TRBV11-2 and TRBJ2-5, with D hard to call. Germline V CDR1 and CDR2: SGHAT, FQNNGV. This CDR3 comprises 14 residues. The CDR3 DNA reads TGTACCAGCAGCTTAGAGGTGGGTCGCGGAACCCAGTACTTC. Encoded protein: CTSSLEVGRGTQYF.

The rearrangement joins TRBV6-1 to TRBJ1-2; maybe TRBD1 (6 bases). The V and J ends lost 4 bases and 8 bases respectively, with 11 bases between them. Germline CDR1 MNHNS, CDR2 SASEGT. This CDR3 is built from 12 residues. CDR3 in DNA: TGTGCCAGCAGTGGAAACAGGGACGGCTACACCTTC. This encodes CASSGNRDGYTF.

This clonotype has only one observation. The rearrangement links TRBV7-9 to TRBJ2-7; D ambiguous. V was clipped by 1 base and J by 7 bases, with 14 bases between them. The CDR3 is 14 amino acids. Per germline, CDR1 SEHNR and CDR2 FQNEAQ (reference sequence). CDR3 amino acids: CASSLVPETGEQYF. In DNA form, the CDR3 reads TGTGCCAGCAGCTTAGTTCCGGAAACCGGGGAGCAGTACTTC. Full variable domain (outside the CDR3, taken from reference TRBV7-9 and TRBJ2-7): DTGVSQNPRHKITKRGQNVTFRCDPISEHNRLYWYRQTLGQGPEFLTYFQNEAQLEKSRLLSDRFSAERPKGSFSTLEIQRTEQGDSAMYLCASSLVPETGEQYFGPGTRLTVT.